This T cell receptor (beta chain) was profiled in a study of T cells after yellow fever vaccination. Study summary: With SMART-Seq v4 Ultra Low Input, the fractions containing low cell numbers were prepared.

About this clonotype: The antigen remains unidentified.

Study findings and constraints: Most primary-vaccination clones reappeared after the booster (about 97% CD4, roughly 90% CD8). Abundant bulk-derived clonotypes could contaminate FACS-sorted repertoires. Clonotypes shared by both compartments, CD4 and CD8, made up a small share.

TCRdb redid the calling of the 5' RACE reads with MiXCR, one entry per CDR3 protein. Altogether under 200,000 distinct CDR3 sequences are present, about 10% being singletons, with the ten largest covering about 40%. The germline V and J ends were trimmed by 5 bases and 0 bases, with 5 bases remaining between them. The CDR3 runs 13 residues. CDR1 is SGHVS, CDR2 FQNEAQ, per germline. The chain is built from TRBV7-8 and TRBJ1-5, with unresolved D. The material sequenced was CD8+ T cells sorted from PBMCs, taken 15 days after the yellow fever booster vaccination. This TCR was sampled from a man aged 18 to 30 who received the YFV17D yellow fever vaccine. Written as DNA, the CDR3 is TGTGCCAGCAGCCTGGTTAGCAATCAGCCCCAGCATTTT. Amino acid sequence: CASSLVSNQPQHF.